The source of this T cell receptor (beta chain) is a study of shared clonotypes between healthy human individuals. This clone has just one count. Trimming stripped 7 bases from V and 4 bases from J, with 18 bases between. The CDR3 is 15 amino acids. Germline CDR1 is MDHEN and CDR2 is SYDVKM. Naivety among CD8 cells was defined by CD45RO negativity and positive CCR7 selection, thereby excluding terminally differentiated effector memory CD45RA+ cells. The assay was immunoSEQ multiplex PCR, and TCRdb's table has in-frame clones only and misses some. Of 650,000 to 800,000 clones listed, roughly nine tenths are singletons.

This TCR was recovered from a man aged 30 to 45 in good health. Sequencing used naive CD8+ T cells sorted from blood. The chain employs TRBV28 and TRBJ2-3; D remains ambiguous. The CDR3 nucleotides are TGTGCCAGCAAGGACGAGTCCTATACCCCAGATACGCAGTATTTT. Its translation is CASKDESYTPDTQYF.